What follows describes a single T cell receptor (beta chain). Deletions cut 1 base from V and 4 bases from J, with 17 bases between. Germline lookup yields CDR1 DFQATT and CDR2 SNEGSKA (reference sequence). The CDR3 has 16 residues. This sample is drawn from a study of metastatic and nonmetastatic thyroid tumors. How the authors handled the data: The study built a papillary thyroid cancer distant-metastasis classifier from CDR3 differences across clinicopathological groups. TCRdb reprocessed the PCR reads using MiXCR. It is TCRdb's table, rather than the study itself, that gives the V and J calls and clone size. The sample lists 3,300 or so clones, about a third occurring once. Before thyroid surgery, none of the patients had received any treatment.

The sequence was collected from a male donor with papillary thyroid cancer or a benign thyroid nodule (not recorded which). Some clones in this sample may be carry-over from other donors' samples. Specimen: adjacent normal tissue. The chain links TRBV20-1 to TRBJ1-5, with no clear D. CDR3 coding DNA: TGCAGTGCTAGAGTCTTTTCTACCCTCCAAAATCAGCCCCAGCATTTT. This sequence encodes CSARVFSTLQNQPQHF.